The 3 T cell receptor beta chains below were found in one sample sequenced in a study of blood T cells in healthy people across ages. A sample-barcoded 5' primer and a J-beta primer mix were used in a second PCR of about 7 to 12 cycles. TCRdb fed the 5' RACE reads into MiXCR, producing one record per CDR3 protein. Of 1.5 million to 1.9 million distinct CDR3 sequences in the sample, 42% were seen once. The specimen sequenced was blood. The receptors derive from a young woman in good health.

V gene TRBV5-5 combines with J gene TRBJ1-6, with 9 bases matching TRBD1. The CDR3 totals 15 residues. J gave up 8 bases and V 3 bases, and 6 bases lay outside the gene matches. In germline, CDR1 is SGHKS, CDR2 YYEKEE (reference sequence). The CDR3: CASSWTRDRDSPLHF. CDR3 nucleotide sequence: TGTGCCAGCAGCTGGACGAGGGACAGGGATTCACCCCTCCACTTT.

This chain connects TRBV25-1 to TRBJ2-2; D remains unclear. V lost 2 bases and J 7 bases, leaving 14 bases between the germline ends. The length of the CDR3 is 15 residues. Germline CDR1 is MGHDK and CDR2 is SYGVNS. Written as DNA, the CDR3 is TGTGCCAGCAGTGAAGTTAAAGGCTACAGCGGGGAGCTGTTTTTT. This codes for CASSEVKGYSGELFF.

This chain uses TRBV27 with TRBJ1-5; weak D call: TRBD1 (6 bases). CDR1 and CDR2 from the germline V gene are MNHEY and SMNVEV (reference sequence). Deletions cut 7 bases from V and 5 bases from J, with 15 bases between. The CDR3 loop spans 14 amino acids. The CDR3 loop is CASILGGAYQPQHF. The CDR3 region has the DNA TGTGCCAGCATCCTGGGGGGGGCTTATCAGCCCCAGCATTTT.